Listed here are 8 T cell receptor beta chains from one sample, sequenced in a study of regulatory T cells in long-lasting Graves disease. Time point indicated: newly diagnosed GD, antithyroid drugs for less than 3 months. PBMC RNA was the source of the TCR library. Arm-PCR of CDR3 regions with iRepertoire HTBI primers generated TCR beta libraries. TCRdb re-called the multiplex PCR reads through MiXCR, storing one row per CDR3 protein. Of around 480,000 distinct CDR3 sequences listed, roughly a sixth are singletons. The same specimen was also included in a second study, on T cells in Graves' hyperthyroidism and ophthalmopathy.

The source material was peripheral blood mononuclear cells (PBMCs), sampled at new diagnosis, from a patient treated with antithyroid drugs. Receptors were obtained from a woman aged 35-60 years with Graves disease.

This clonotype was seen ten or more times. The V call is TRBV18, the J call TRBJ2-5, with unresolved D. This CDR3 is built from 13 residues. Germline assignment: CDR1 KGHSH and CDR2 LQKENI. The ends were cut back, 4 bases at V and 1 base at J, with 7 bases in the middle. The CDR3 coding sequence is TGTGCCAGCTCACTACTCAGCCAAGAGACCCAGTACTTC. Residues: CASSLLSQETQYF.

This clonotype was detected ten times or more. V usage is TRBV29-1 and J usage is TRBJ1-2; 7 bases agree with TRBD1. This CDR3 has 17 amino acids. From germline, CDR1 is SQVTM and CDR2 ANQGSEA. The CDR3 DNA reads TGCACCGCGCGGGACAGCCTTACCGAGTACCCTAACTATGGCTACACCTTC. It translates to CTARDSLTEYPNYGYTF.

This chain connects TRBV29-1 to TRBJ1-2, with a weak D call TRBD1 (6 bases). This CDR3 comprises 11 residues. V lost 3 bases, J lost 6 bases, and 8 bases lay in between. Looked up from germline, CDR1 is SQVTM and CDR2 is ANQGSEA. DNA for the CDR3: TGCAGCGTTGAGGGGGGCAATGGCTACACCTTC. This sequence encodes CSVEGGNGYTF.

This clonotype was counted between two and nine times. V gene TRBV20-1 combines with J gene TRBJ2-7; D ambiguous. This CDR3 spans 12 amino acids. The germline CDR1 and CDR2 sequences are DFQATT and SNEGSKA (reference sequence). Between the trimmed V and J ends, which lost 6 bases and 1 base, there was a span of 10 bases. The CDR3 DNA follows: TGCAGTGCCCAGTACGAGTCCTACGAGCAGTACTTC. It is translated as CSAQYESYEQYF.

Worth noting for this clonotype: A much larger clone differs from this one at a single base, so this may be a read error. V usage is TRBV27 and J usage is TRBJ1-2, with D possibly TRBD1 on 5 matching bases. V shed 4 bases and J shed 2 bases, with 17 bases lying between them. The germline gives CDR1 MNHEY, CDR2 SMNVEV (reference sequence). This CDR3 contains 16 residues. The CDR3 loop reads CASSSYTGTLNYGYTF. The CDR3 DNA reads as TGTGCCAGCAGTTCGTATACCGGGACGTTGAACTATGGCTACACCTTC.

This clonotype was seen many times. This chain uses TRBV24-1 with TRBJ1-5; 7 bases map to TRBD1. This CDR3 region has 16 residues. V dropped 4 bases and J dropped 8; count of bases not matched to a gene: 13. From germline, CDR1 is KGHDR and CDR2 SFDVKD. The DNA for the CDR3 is TGTGCCACCAGTGACAGCGAGACAGGGTGGTTTGAGCCCCAGCATTTT. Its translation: CATSDSETGWFEPQHF.

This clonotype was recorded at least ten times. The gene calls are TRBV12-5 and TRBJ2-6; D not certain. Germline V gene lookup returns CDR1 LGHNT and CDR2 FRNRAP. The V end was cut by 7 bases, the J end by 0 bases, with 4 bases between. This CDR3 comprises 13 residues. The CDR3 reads CASAVSGANVLTF. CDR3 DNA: TGTGCTAGTGCGGTCTCTGGGGCCAACGTCCTGACTTTC.

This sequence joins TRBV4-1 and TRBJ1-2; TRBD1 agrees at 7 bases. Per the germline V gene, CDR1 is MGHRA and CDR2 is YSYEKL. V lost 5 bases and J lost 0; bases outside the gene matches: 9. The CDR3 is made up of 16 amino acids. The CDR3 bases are TGCGCCAGCAGCGAATCAGGGACAGTTGCTAACTATGGCTACACCTTC. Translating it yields CASSESGTVANYGYTF.